This T cell receptor (beta chain) was captured by sequencing in a study of response to subunit inactivated influenza vaccine. Regarding the study as a whole: Each seasonal influenza vaccination recruits few new T cells, the authors suggested.

The CDR3 spans 15 residues. Germline values: CDR1 MGHDK, CDR2 SYGVNS. The V and J ends lost 3 bases and 1 base, in that order; junction bases with no gene match: 5. TCRdb called the RT-PCR reads again in MiXCR, with one record for every CDR3 protein. The table has more than 150,000 distinct CDR3 sequences, about 9% seen once. To note about this clonotype: Its antigen is undetermined.

The rearrangement uses TRBV25-1 and TRBJ2-5; 7 positions agree with TRBD1. Sequencing was performed on non-naive T cells sorted from PBMCs, taken on the day of vaccination. The source is a man over 45 who received an inactivated influenza vaccine. The CDR3 region is CASSDLGTAQETQYF. The CDR3 DNA follows: TGTGCCAGCAGTGACCTCGGGACAGCCCAAGAGACCCAGTACTTC.